The entry below gives a single T cell receptor (beta chain) sequence along with its context. Its antigen is unknown. Sequencing used immunoSEQ multiplex PCR; TCRdb keeps in-frame clones, though not all of them. The sample shows about 230 clones, roughly two thirds of them seen only once. This specimen belongs to a study of tissue T cells after allogeneic stem cell transplantation. Trimming left V 2 bases short and J 3 bases short, with 12 bases between. This CDR3 region has 15 residues. The germline CDR1 and CDR2 sequences are LNHDA and SQIVND (reference sequence). Study outcomes and limitations: Tissue-detected TCR repertoire was only partly captured by blood and spleen T cells. Within patients, tissue anatomy strongly shaped TCR repertoire composition. Motif-based clustering found tissue-specific repertoire signatures shared across patients, though few clones were shared.

Enrolled prospectively were adult allogeneic hematopoietic cell transplant recipients whose graft-versus-host disease was steroid-refractory. The specimen comprised rectal tissue, sampled at autopsy. The V gene is TRBV19, the J gene TRBJ2-3, with D uncertain. This receptor was identified in an older male patient with steroid-refractory graft-versus-host disease after an allogeneic stem cell transplant. Among the T cells, some may be from the graft donor. Here the CDR3 DNA reads TGTGCCAGTAGTATATTTCCGGGTGAGACAGATACGCAGTATTTT. Translating gives CASSIFPGETDTQYF.